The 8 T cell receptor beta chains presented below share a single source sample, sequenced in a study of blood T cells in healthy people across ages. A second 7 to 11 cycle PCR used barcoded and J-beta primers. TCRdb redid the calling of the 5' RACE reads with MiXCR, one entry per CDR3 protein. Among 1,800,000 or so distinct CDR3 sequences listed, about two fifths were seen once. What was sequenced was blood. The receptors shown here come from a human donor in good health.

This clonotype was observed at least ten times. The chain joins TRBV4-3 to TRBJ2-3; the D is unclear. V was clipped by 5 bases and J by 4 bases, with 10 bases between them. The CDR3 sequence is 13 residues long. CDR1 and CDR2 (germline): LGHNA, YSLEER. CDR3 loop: CASSVNLADTQYF. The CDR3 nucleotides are TGCGCCAGCAGCGTTAACTTAGCAGATACGCAGTATTTT.

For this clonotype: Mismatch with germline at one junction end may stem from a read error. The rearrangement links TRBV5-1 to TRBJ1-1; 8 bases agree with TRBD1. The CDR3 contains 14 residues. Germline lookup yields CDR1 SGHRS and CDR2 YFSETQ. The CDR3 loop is CASSLIGQGTEAFF. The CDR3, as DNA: TGCGCTAGCAGCTTGATCGGACAGGGAACTGAAGCTTTCTTT. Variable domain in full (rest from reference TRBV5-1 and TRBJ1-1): KAGVTQTPRYLIKTRGQQVTLSCSPISGHRSVSWYQQTPGQGLQFLFEYFSETQRNKGNFPGRFSGRQFSNSRSEMNVSTLELGDSALYLCASSLIGQGTEAFFGQGTRLTVV.

The CDR3 is CASSLVPGLVNEQYF. The CDR3 DNA follows: TGTGCCAGCAGCTTAGTACCGGGACTAGTAAATGAGCAGTACTTC. J is TRBJ2-4 and V is TRBV11-2; 8 nucleotides line up with TRBD2. The CDR3 consists of 15 residues. Trimming removed 1 base from V and 13 bases from J; junction bases left unmatched: 12. CDR1 and CDR2 (germline): SGHAT, FQNNGV.

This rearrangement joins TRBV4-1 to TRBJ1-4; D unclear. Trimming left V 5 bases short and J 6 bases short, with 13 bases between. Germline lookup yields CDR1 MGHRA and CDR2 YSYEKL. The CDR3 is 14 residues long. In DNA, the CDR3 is TGCGCCAGCAGCTTCGGGGTGAACTATGAAAAACTGTTTTTT. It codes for CASSFGVNYEKLFF.

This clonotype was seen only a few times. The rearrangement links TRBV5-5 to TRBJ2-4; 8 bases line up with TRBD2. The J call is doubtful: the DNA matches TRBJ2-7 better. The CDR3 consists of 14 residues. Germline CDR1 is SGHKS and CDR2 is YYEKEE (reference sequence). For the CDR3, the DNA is TGTGCCAGCAGCTTGGTCCCCGGGGGGGACGAGCAGTACTTC. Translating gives CASSLVPGGDEQYF.

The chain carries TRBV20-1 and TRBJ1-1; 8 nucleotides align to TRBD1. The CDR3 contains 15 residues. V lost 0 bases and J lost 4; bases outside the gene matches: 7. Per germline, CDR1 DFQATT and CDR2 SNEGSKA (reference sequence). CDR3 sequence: CSARDLDRGTTEAFF. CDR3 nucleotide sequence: TGCAGTGCTAGAGATCTCGACAGGGGTACCACTGAAGCTTTCTTT.

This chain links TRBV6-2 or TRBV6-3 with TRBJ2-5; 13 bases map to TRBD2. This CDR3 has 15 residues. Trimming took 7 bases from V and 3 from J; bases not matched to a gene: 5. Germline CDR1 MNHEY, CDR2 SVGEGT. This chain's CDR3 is CASTDTSGGEETQYF. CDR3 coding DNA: TGTGCCAGCACCGACACTAGCGGGGGGGAAGAGACCCAGTACTTC.

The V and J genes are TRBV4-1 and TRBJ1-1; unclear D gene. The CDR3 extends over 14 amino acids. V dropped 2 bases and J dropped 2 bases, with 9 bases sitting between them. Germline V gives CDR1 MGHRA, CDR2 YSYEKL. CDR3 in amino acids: CASSQSPQNTEAFF. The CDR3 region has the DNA TGCGCCAGCAGCCAAAGTCCACAAAACACTGAAGCTTTCTTT.